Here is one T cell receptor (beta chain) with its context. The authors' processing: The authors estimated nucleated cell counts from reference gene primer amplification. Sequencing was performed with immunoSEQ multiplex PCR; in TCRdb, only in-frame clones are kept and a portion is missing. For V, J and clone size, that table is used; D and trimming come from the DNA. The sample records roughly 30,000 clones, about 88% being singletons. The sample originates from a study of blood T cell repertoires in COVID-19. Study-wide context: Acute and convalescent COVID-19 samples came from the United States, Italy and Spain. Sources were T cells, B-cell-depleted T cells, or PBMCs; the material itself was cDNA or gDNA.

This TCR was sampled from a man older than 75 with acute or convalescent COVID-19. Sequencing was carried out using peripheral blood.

The CDR3 sequence: CASSLQGQGLNEQFF. The CDR3, as DNA: TGCGCCAGCAGCTTGCAGGGGCAGGGCCTCAATGAGCAGTTCTTC. V usage is TRBV5-1 and J usage is TRBJ2-1; D possibly corresponds to TRBD1 (6 bases). The ends were cut back, 1 base at V and 6 bases at J, with 14 bases in the middle. CDR1 SGHRS and CDR2 YFSETQ come from the germline V gene. The CDR3 is 15 residues long.